Each of the 25 T cell receptor beta chains below was sequenced from the same sample in a study. TCRdb passed the RT-PCR reads through MiXCR, listing each CDR3 protein once. Of 550,000 to 750,000 distinct CDR3 sequences in the sample, approximately 15% were seen once. The specimen sequenced was memory CD4+ T cells from blood. The source is a female donor in good health, serving as a healthy control.

The chain recombines TRBV10-3 with TRBJ2-3; 9 nucleotides line up with TRBD2. Trimming at V came to 3 bases and at J to 2 bases, leaving 6 bases not matched to a gene. This CDR3 is 16 amino acids long. Germline V gene lookup returns CDR1 ENHRY and CDR2 SYGVKD. The CDR3 here is CAISDYRTSATDTQYF. The DNA for the CDR3 is TGTGCCATCAGTGATTACCGGACTAGCGCCACAGATACGCAGTATTTT.

This clonotype appeared many times. This chain joins TRBV9 and TRBJ1-6; 7 bases fit TRBD1. The junction had 11 bases not matched to a gene; V was cut back by 2 bases and J by 9 bases. Germline lookup yields CDR1 SGDLS and CDR2 YYNGEE. This CDR3 has 16 residues. The CDR3 DNA is TGTGCCAGCAGCGTGGAAGGGACAGTAGGGGCTTCACCCCTCCACTTT. Translation gives CASSVEGTVGASPLHF.

In this sample, this clonotype turned up a few times. V usage is TRBV10-3 and J usage is TRBJ1-2, with D hard to call. V was shortened by 4 bases and J by 12 bases, with 15 bases between the two germline ends. Germline-derived CDR1 and CDR2 are ENHRY and SYGVKD. The CDR3 is 12 amino acids. This chain's CDR3 is CAISAGRAEHTF. The CDR3 DNA reads as TGTGCCATCAGTGCTGGTCGGGCAGAACACACCTTC.

This clonotype was seen at least ten times. This chain connects TRBV7-9 to TRBJ2-7, with TRBD2 as a possible D gene (6 bases). The V end lost 3 bases, the J end lost 4 bases, and 13 bases lay between the germline ends. CDR1 and CDR2 from the germline V gene are SEHNR and FQNEAQ (reference sequence). CDR3 length: 14 residues. DNA for the CDR3: TGTGCCAGCAGCTTCCGTGAGACTAGTTACGAGCAGTACTTC. Its protein product is CASSFRETSYEQYF.

The chain links TRBV7-2 to TRBJ1-1; no clear D. The CDR3 runs 15 residues. Trimming pared 1 base from V and 11 bases from J, leaving 20 bases between. Per the germline V gene, CDR1 is SGHTA and CDR2 is FQGNSA. CDR3 in DNA: TGTGCCAGCAGCTTAGGCCTGGGAGCATTCTTGGGGGCTTTCTTT. Its protein product is CASSLGLGAFLGAFF.

To note about this clonotype: A read error is possible here, since a much larger clone lies one base away. The chain carries TRBV7-8 and TRBJ2-1, with TRBD2 matching over 8 bases. CDR1 and CDR2 (germline): SGHVS, FQNEAQ. There are 12 residues in the CDR3. V trimming: 6 bases; J trimming: 5 bases; junction bases outside the gene matches: 0. CDR3 DNA: TGTGCCAGCAGGCGGGGGGACAATGAGCAGTTCTTC. Translation gives CASRRGDNEQFF.

J is TRBJ1-1 and V is TRBV12-3 or TRBV12-4; TRBD1 aligns across 9 bases. Trimming removed 4 bases from V and 3 bases from J; junction bases left unmatched: 6. This CDR3 has 15 amino acids. CDR3 sequence (DNA): TGTGCCAGCAGTTCCCCAACAGGGGGCTACACTGAAGCTTTCTTT. It translates to CASSSPTGGYTEAFF.

In its sample, this clonotype was seen many times. This CDR3 is CSADGRESYNEQFF. The CDR3 DNA follows: TGCAGTGCCGACGGGAGAGAGTCCTACAATGAGCAGTTCTTC. The rearrangement joins TRBV20-1 to TRBJ2-1; D is perhaps TRBD2 (6 bases). CDR3 length equals 14 residues. Germline V gene data show CDR1 as DFQATT and CDR2 as SNEGSKA (reference sequence). The germline V and J ends were trimmed by 6 bases and 1 base, with 13 bases remaining between them.

This clonotype was counted a few times. V gene TRBV15 combines with J gene TRBJ2-1; 7 nucleotides line up with TRBD1. Per germline, CDR1 LNHNV and CDR2 YYDKDF (reference sequence). This CDR3 spans 16 amino acids. With 2 bases clipped from V and 3 bases from J, the junction kept 7 bases outside the gene matches. In nucleotides, the CDR3 is TGTGCCACCAGCAGACTTGGGACAGCGCGCTACAATGAGCAGTTCTTC. This codes for CATSRLGTARYNEQFF. The full variable domain, in which reference TRBV15 and TRBJ2-1 provide the parts outside the CDR3, is DAMVIQNPRYQVTQFGKPVTLSCSQTLNHNVMYWYQQKSSQAPKLLFHYYDKDFNNEADTPDNFQSRRPNTSFCFLDIRSPGLGDTAMYLCATSRLGTARYNEQFFGPGTRLTVL.

The J gene is TRBJ1-6, the V gene TRBV6-6; D may be TRBD1 (5 bases). The CDR3 covers 14 residues. Per germline, CDR1 MNHNY and CDR2 SVGAGI (reference sequence). V was clipped by 5 bases and J by 10 bases, with 15 bases between them. This CDR3 is CASSLLGEGSPLHF. CDR3 sequence (DNA): TGTGCCAGCAGTCTCCTGGGGGAGGGGTCACCCCTCCACTTT.

V is TRBV30 and J is TRBJ1-5; D is unresolved. Germline V gene sequence: CDR1 GTSNPN, CDR2 SVGIG (reference sequence). The length of the CDR3 is 13 residues. V was shortened by 5 bases and J by 1 base, with 9 bases between the two germline ends. The CDR3 DNA is TGTGCCTGGGCAACCGGGAGCAATCAGCCCCAGCATTTT. This translates into CAWATGSNQPQHF. Variable domain in full (rest from reference TRBV30 and TRBJ1-5): SQTIHQWPATLVQPVGSPLSLECTVEGTSNPNLYWYRQAAGRGLQLLFYSVGIGQISSEVPQNLSASRPQDRQFILSSKKLLLSDSGFYLCAWATGSNQPQHFGDGTRLSIL.

The chain is built from TRBV6-2 or TRBV6-3 and TRBJ2-7; 7 bases map to TRBD1. Looked up from germline, CDR1 is MNHEY and CDR2 is SVGEGT. The CDR3 contains 15 residues. V gave up 0 bases and J gave up 4 bases; unmatched junction bases: 6. The CDR3 sequence: CASSYSTGTVYEQYF. In DNA form, the CDR3 reads TGTGCCAGCAGTTACTCGACCGGGACAGTGTACGAGCAGTACTTC.

In this sample, this clonotype turned up many times. CDR3 nucleotide sequence: TGTGCCATCGGACTACCGGGACAGGGTCGCGGCTACACCTTC. Encoded protein: CAIGLPGQGRGYTF. The chain has TRBV10-3 and TRBJ1-2; 9 bases map to TRBD1. This CDR3 contains 14 residues. Germline V CDR1 and CDR2: ENHRY, SYGVKD. V gave up 8 bases and J gave up 8 bases; unmatched junction bases: 12.

V is TRBV6-2 or TRBV6-3 and J is TRBJ2-1; D is unclear. V lost 1 base and J lost 8, with 9 bases in between. CDR1 MNHEY and CDR2 SVGEGT come from the germline V gene. The length of the CDR3 is 13 residues. The chain's CDR3 is CASSYFPGYEQFF. CDR3 bases: TGTGCCAGCAGTTACTTCCCTGGATATGAGCAGTTCTTC.

Regarding this clonotype: The CDR3 does not close with the conserved phenylalanine or tryptophan, likely indicating a read error. The genes are TRBV9 and TRBJ1-1; TRBD1 matches 9 bases. Germline V gives CDR1 SGDLS, CDR2 YYNGEE. The V gene end was trimmed by 2 bases and the J gene end by 5 bases; junction bases not matched to a gene: 4. This CDR3 has 14 amino acids. CDR3 sequence: CASSVTDRGTEAFV. The CDR3 DNA is TGTGCCAGCAGCGTCACGGACAGGGGAACTGAAGCTTTCGTT.

This clonotype was counted at least ten times. The J gene is TRBJ1-2, the V gene TRBV20-1, with TRBD1 identical over 9 bases. This CDR3 is built from 13 residues. With V trimmed by 3 bases and J by 5 bases, 4 bases remained unmatched. Germline V lookup: CDR1 DFQATT, CDR2 SNEGSKA (reference sequence). The DNA for the CDR3 is TGCAGTGCTAGTTCTGGGACAGGGTATGGCTACACCTTC. Protein product: CSASSGTGYGYTF.

Ten or more counts support this clonotype. The chain couples TRBV27 to TRBJ2-2; D not certain. Germline CDR1 reads MNHEY; CDR2 reads SMNVEV (reference sequence). The CDR3 length is 14 residues. Trimming cost V 4 bases and J 3 bases, with 9 bases left between them. Here the CDR3 DNA reads TGTGCCAGCAGTTCTAACAGACACACCGGGGAGCTGTTTTTT. It is translated as CASSSNRHTGELFF.

This clonotype was seen at least ten times. The chain employs TRBV7-3 and TRBJ2-7; tentative D call: TRBD1 (5 bases). Germline V gene lookup returns CDR1 SGHTA and CDR2 FQGTGA. V was trimmed by 1 base and J by 2 bases, leaving 9 bases between them. The CDR3 extends over 14 amino acids. The DNA for the CDR3 is TGTGCCAGCAGCTTAAACCAGGGCCCCTACGAGCAGTACTTC. This codes for CASSLNQGPYEQYF.

This clonotype has only a few counts. This rearrangement joins TRBV5-4 to TRBJ2-1, with D perhaps matching TRBD2 (5 bases). CDR1 SGHNT and CDR2 YYREEE come from the germline V gene (reference sequence). Trimming pared 2 bases from V and 6 bases from J, leaving 18 bases between. This CDR3 comprises 16 residues. This chain's CDR3 is CASSFPAGTSPNEQFF. The CDR3 coding sequence is TGTGCCAGCAGCTTCCCGGCGGGCACCTCACCCAATGAGCAGTTCTTC.

This clonotype has ten or more counts. The chain combines TRBV5-1 with TRBJ2-3, with 10 bases fitting TRBD2. The CDR3 contains 16 residues. V lost 0 bases, J lost 6 bases, and 7 bases stayed unmatched. Germline assignment: CDR1 SGHRS and CDR2 YFSETQ. The CDR3 DNA reads as TGCGCCAGCAGCTTGGCCGGAACTAGCGGGATGGATACGCAGTATTTT. Translated, it gives CASSLAGTSGMDTQYF. Full variable domain (outside the CDR3, taken from reference TRBV5-1 and TRBJ2-3): KAGVTQTPRYLIKTRGQQVTLSCSPISGHRSVSWYQQTPGQGLQFLFEYFSETQRNKGNFPGRFSGRQFSNSRSEMNVSTLELGDSALYLCASSLAGTSGMDTQYFGPGTRLTVL.

This clonotype showed up many times. The chain joins TRBV20-1 to TRBJ2-7; 10 bases align to TRBD1. The CDR3 covers 16 residues. Germline lookup yields CDR1 DFQATT and CDR2 SNEGSKA (reference sequence). Germline trimming cut 6 bases from V and 0 bases from J; bases unmatched to any gene: 11. DNA of the CDR3: TGCAGTGCCCATGGATATGGGACAGGGGCCTCCTACGAGCAGTACTTC. This gives the protein CSAHGYGTGASYEQYF.

This clonotype has ten or more counts. The V gene is TRBV27, the J gene TRBJ1-5; maybe TRBD1 (6 bases). V lost 3 bases, J lost 4 bases, and 13 bases lay in between. The germline V gene encodes CDR1 MNHEY and CDR2 SMNVEV (reference sequence). The CDR3 is made up of 15 amino acids. The CDR3 DNA reads as TGTGCCAGCAGTTTTACAAACAGGGCGAATCAGCCCCAGCATTTT. The encoded protein is CASSFTNRANQPQHF.

This clonotype was seen a few times. The genes are TRBV20-1 and TRBJ2-1; 10 nucleotides match TRBD2. This CDR3 spans 14 amino acids. The J segment lost 3 bases and the V segment lost 4 bases, leaving 3 bases of the junction unmatched. Germline-derived CDR1 and CDR2 are DFQATT and SNEGSKA (reference sequence). CDR3 nucleotide sequence: TGCAGTGCTAAGAGCGGGAGGGGCTACAATGAGCAGTTCTTC. Its translation is CSAKSGRGYNEQFF.

This clonotype was counted between two and nine times. The V and J genes are TRBV24-1 and TRBJ2-1, with a possible D match to TRBD2 (6 bases). Looked up from germline, CDR1 is KGHDR and CDR2 is SFDVKD. The CDR3 has 17 amino acids. V was pared by 4 bases and J by 0 bases, with 15 bases between. The CDR3 DNA reads as TGTGCCACCAGTGACACCGGGACTCTTACCTCCTACAATGAGCAGTTCTTC. It translates to CATSDTGTLTSYNEQFF.

V and J are TRBV5-1 and TRBJ2-1, with D perhaps matching TRBD2 (6 bases). CDR3 size: 16 residues. The V gene lost 4 bases and the J gene lost 4 bases, with 18 bases spanning the gap. Germline lookup yields CDR1 SGHRS and CDR2 YFSETQ. The CDR3 loop reads CASSLSKAGTYNEQFF. CDR3 DNA sequence: TGCGCCAGCAGCCTAAGTAAAGCGGGCACGTACAATGAGCAGTTCTTC.